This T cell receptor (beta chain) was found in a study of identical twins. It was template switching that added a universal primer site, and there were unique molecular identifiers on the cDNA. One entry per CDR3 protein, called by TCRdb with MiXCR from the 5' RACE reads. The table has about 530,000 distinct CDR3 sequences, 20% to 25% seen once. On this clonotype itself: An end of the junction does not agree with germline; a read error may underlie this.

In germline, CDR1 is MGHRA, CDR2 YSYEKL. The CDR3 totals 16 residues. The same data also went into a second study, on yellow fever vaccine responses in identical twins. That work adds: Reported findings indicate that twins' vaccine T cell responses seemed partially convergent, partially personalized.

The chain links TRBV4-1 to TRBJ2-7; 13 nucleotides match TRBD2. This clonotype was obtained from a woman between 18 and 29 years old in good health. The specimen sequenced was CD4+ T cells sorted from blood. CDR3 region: CATSHGTSGTAYEQYF. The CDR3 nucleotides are TGCGCCACCAGCCACGGGACTAGCGGGACCGCCTACGAGCAGTACTTC.